This T cell receptor (beta chain) was identified in a study of T cell changes during pregnancy in multiple sclerosis. The CDR3 has 14 residues. Germline lookup yields CDR1 SEHNR and CDR2 FQNEAQ (reference sequence). V lost 4 bases and J lost 16; bases outside the gene matches: 14. This table comes from immunoSEQ multiplex PCR, and its TCRdb copy is limited to in-frame clones, with some not included. The table shows tens of thousands of clones, with more than 85% occurring only once. This clonotype was sampled from a female donor in good health, enrolled as a control in a pregnancy study. The source material was peripheral blood, sampled in the third trimester of pregnancy. The rearrangement joins TRBV7-9 to TRBJ1-3; 9 nucleotides line up with TRBD1. The CDR3 nucleotides are TGTGCCAGCAGCTCGGGACAGGGAGGACGTGAAAAGTATTTT. The encoded protein is CASSSGQGGREKYF. Drawing the rest from reference TRBV7-9 and TRBJ1-3, the complete variable domain is DTGVSQNPRHKITKRGQNVTFRCDPISEHNRLYWYRQTLGQGPEFLTYFQNEAQLEKSRLLSDRFSAERPKGSFSTLEIQRTEQGDSAMYLCASSSGQGGREKYFGEGSWLTVV.